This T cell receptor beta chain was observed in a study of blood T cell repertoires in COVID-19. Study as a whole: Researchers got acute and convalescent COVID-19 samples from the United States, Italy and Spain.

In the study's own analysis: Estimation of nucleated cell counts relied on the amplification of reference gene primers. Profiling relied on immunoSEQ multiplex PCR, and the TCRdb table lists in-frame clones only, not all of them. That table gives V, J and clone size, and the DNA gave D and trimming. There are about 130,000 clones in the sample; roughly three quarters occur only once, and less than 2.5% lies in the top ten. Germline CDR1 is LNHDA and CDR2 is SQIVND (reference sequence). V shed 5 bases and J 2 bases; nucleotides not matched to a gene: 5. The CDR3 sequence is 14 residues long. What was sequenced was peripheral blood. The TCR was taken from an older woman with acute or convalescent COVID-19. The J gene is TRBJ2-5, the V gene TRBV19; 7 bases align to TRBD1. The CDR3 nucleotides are TGTGCCAGTAGTCTGCGACAGGGACAAGAGACCCAGTACTTC. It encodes CASSLRQGQETQYF. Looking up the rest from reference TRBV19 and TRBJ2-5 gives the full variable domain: DGGITQSPKYLFRKEGQNVTLSCEQNLNHDAMYWYRQDPGQGLRLIYYSQIVNDFQKGDIAEGYSVSREKKESFPLTVTSAQKNPTAFYLCASSLRQGQETQYFGPGTRLLVL.